What follows describes a single T cell receptor beta chain. Followed over time, Seattle patients had been enrolled while infection was active. The entry originates in a study of blood T cell repertoires in COVID-19. For the study at large: The United States, Italy and Spain were the sources of the acute and convalescent COVID-19 samples. Sources were T cells, B-cell-depleted T cells, or PBMCs; the material itself was cDNA or gDNA.

Original methodology: Nucleated cell counts were estimated from reference gene primer amplification. The method was immunoSEQ multiplex PCR; TCRdb's version includes in-frame clones alone and lacks a portion of them. V and J calls and clone size follow that table, whereas D and trimming were derived from the DNA. The sample lists around 300,000 clones; approximately 87% were seen once. There are 15 residues in the CDR3. The V end was cut by 2 bases, the J end by 4 bases, with 14 bases between. The V gene's germline CDR1 is ENHRY and CDR2 SYGVKD. The TCR was taken from a woman aged 25-40 years with COVID-19, enrolled during active disease. Sequencing was performed on peripheral blood. This chain joins TRBV10-3 and TRBJ1-2; D remains ambiguous. The CDR3 loop reads CAISEPESFLYGYTF. The CDR3 nucleotides are TGTGCCATCAGTGAGCCTGAGAGCTTCCTCTATGGCTACACCTTC.